The sequence of this T cell receptor (beta chain) was determined in a study of T-cell memory formation after mild COVID-19. Whole-study context: TCR clusters were largely donor specific. Study observations and caveats: Some responding clones appeared in pre-infection memory, suggesting cross-reactive memory joined.

5'RACE with constant-segment primers yielded barcoded, UMI-tagged TCR alpha and TCR beta cDNA libraries. MiXCR, run by TCRdb on the 5' RACE reads, gives a single entry per CDR3 protein. Among 210,000 or so distinct CDR3 sequences listed, 27% were seen once. The CDR3 extends over 14 amino acids. The germline CDR1 and CDR2 sequences are MGHRA and YSYEKL. V lost 4 bases, J lost 7 bases, and 14 bases lay in between. To note about this clonotype: Its cognate antigen is unknown.

This clonotype originated in an adult woman who had mild COVID-19 (a few samples of this study predate the infection). Cell type and time point are not known. The sequencing sample was made of PBMCs or a T cell subset sorted from them (not recorded which). The genes are TRBV4-1 and TRBJ2-1, with D maybe TRBD2 (6 bases). CDR3 region: CASSPRDVSNEQFF. CDR3 nucleotides: TGCGCCAGCAGCCCGCGGGACGTCTCGAATGAGCAGTTCTTC.